Presented here are 31 T cell receptor beta chains from one specimen sequenced in a study of neoadjuvant nivolumab and ipilimumab in lung cancer (TCRdb year 2020). The time point label, read with the paper, signifies: at surgical resection after neoadjuvant nivolumab +/- ipilimumab. Library preparation was by the immunoSEQ multiplex PCR assay. This is the immuneACCESS table as TCRdb keeps it, with only in-frame sequences that have V and J called. A part of the clones is gone; compared with another copy, unresolved V genes explain less than half, and the rest is unexplained. A total of some 13,000 clones appear in this sample, nearly 70% of them only once. The ten largest make up under 30% of the sample. Sequenced material: peripheral blood, taken after neoadjuvant nivolumab, alone or with ipilimumab, at or shortly before surgery. These receptors were collected from an adult with non-small cell lung cancer.

The chain uses TRBV4-3 and TRBJ2-1; possibly TRBD1 for D (5 bases). V lost 5 bases, J lost 7 bases, and 12 bases lay in between. CDR3 length equals 13 residues. In germline, CDR1 is LGHNA, CDR2 YSLEER. CDR3 protein: CASSGALGNEQFF. The DNA for the CDR3 is TGCGCCAGCAGCGGGGCCCTTGGGAATGAGCAGTTCTTC.

This clone appeared once. The chain links TRBV20-1 to TRBJ1-5, with TRBD1 as a possible D gene (5 bases). Germline CDR1 and CDR2: DFQATT and SNEGSKA (reference sequence). There are 11 residues in the CDR3. The CDR3 coding sequence is TGCGGACAAGGGAAAAATCAGCCCCAGCATTTT. Its protein is CGQGKNQPQHF.

The V gene is TRBV18, the J gene TRBJ2-7, with TRBD2 matching 10 bases. CDR3 size: 15 residues. With V trimmed by 2 bases and J by 4 bases, 5 bases remained unmatched. Germline lookup yields CDR1 KGHSH and CDR2 LQKENI. Here the CDR3 reads CASSPGLAGAYEQYF. In nucleotides, the CDR3 is TGTGCCAGCTCACCAGGCCTAGCGGGAGCATACGAGCAGTACTTC.

In its sample, this clone was seen a few times. The genes are TRBV6-5 and TRBJ1-5, with TRBD1 as a possible D gene (5 bases). V gave up 6 bases and J gave up 7 bases, with 13 bases separating them. This CDR3 comprises 13 residues. Germline values: CDR1 MNHEY, CDR2 SVGAGI. CDR3 sequence (DNA): TGTGCCAGCAGCCGGGGGGTACAACAGCCCCAGCATTTT. It encodes CASSRGVQQPQHF.

The rearrangement uses TRBV5-1 and TRBJ2-7, with D perhaps TRBD1 (5 bases). The germline V and J ends were trimmed by 1 base and 5 bases, with 13 bases remaining between them. Germline CDR1 and CDR2: SGHRS and YFSETQ. The CDR3 length is 14 residues. The CDR3 protein is CASSLTAGQDEQYF. In DNA form, the CDR3 reads TGCGCCAGCAGCTTGACGGCAGGGCAGGACGAGCAGTACTTC.

This clone was detected a few times. The genes are TRBV9 and TRBJ2-1; 7 bases are shared with TRBD2. CDR1 is SGDLS and CDR2 is YYNGEE in the germline V gene. Trimming at V came to 0 bases and at J to 5 bases, leaving 2 bases not matched to a gene. The CDR3 is made up of 14 amino acids. The CDR3: CASSVAGGNNEQFF. The CDR3, as DNA: TGTGCCAGCAGCGTAGCGGGAGGTAACAATGAGCAGTTCTTC.

The rearrangement uses TRBV30 and TRBJ2-3, with 10 bases that match TRBD2. CDR1 is GTSNPN and CDR2 is SVGIG in the germline V gene (reference sequence). The CDR3 contains 19 residues. V trimming: 3 bases; J trimming: 0 bases; junction bases outside the gene matches: 15. The CDR3 DNA reads TGTGCCTGGAGCCCTCCGGGACTAGCGTCTCCTTCTAGCACAGATACGCAGTATTTT. Its translation: CAWSPPGLASPSSTDTQYF.

The V gene is TRBV11-3, the J gene TRBJ2-7; D uncertain. Germline CDR1 reads SGHNT; CDR2 reads YENEEA. The CDR3 consists of 14 residues. The germline V and J ends were trimmed by 0 bases and 3 bases, with 9 bases remaining between them. CDR3 residues: CASSLDSGYYEQYF. CDR3 coding DNA: TGTGCCAGCAGCTTAGATTCGGGTTACTACGAGCAGTACTTC.

This clone was picked up a small number of times. V and J are TRBV7-9 and TRBJ2-5; D call uncertain. The CDR3 sequence is 13 residues long. Germline lookup yields CDR1 SEHNR and CDR2 FQNEAQ (reference sequence). Trimming removed 3 bases from V and 8 bases from J, with 13 bases in between. CDR3 sequence reads: CASSFRGEITQYF. CDR3 coding DNA: TGTGCCAGCAGCTTTCGCGGAGAAATTACCCAGTACTTC.

This clone was picked up a small number of times. The V and J genes are TRBV30 and TRBJ2-5; D gene unclear. Trimming pared 0 bases from V and 4 bases from J, leaving 3 bases between. The germline gives CDR1 GTSNPN, CDR2 SVGIG (reference sequence). The CDR3 has 11 residues. The CDR3 bases are TGTGCCTGGAGTGTGTCAGAGACCCAGTACTTC. Its protein is CAWSVSETQYF.

The J gene is TRBJ1-1, the V gene TRBV27; no clear D gene. Looked up from germline, CDR1 is MNHEY and CDR2 is SMNVEV (reference sequence). V was pared by 5 bases and J by 4 bases, with 14 bases between. The CDR3 runs to 14 residues. The CDR3 region is CASSRGLPSTEAFF. The CDR3 coding sequence is TGTGCCAGCAGTCGAGGGCTCCCCAGCACTGAAGCTTTCTTT.

The gene calls are TRBV18 and TRBJ2-7; no reliable D call. CDR1 is KGHSH, CDR2 LQKENI, per germline. Trimming left V 4 bases short and J 4 bases short, with 5 bases between. The CDR3 extends over 11 amino acids. Written as DNA, the CDR3 is TGTGCCAGCTCACAGGGATACGAGCAGTACTTC. This sequence encodes CASSQGYEQYF.

The V and J genes are TRBV29-1 and TRBJ2-3, with a possible D match to TRBD1 (5 bases). Germline CDR1 is SQVTM and CDR2 is ANQGSEA. V lost 3 bases and J lost 1, with 14 bases in between. The CDR3 is 15 residues long. The CDR3 is CSVDTNLGGTDTQYF. The DNA of the CDR3 is TGCAGCGTTGACACTAACCTAGGGGGCACAGATACGCAGTATTTT.

The chain couples TRBV11-2 to TRBJ2-3; D is ambiguous. Germline CDR1 SGHAT, CDR2 FQNNGV. The CDR3 covers 12 residues. The V end was cut by 3 bases, the J end by 2 bases, with 3 bases between. The CDR3 bases are TGTGCCAGCAGCTTCTACACAGATACGCAGTATTTT. This translates into CASSFYTDTQYF.

The rearrangement links TRBV29-1 to TRBJ2-7; TRBD2 matches 10 bases. Trimming at V came to 4 bases and at J to 2 bases, leaving 5 bases not matched to a gene. From germline, CDR1 is SQVTM and CDR2 ANQGSEA. This CDR3 has 14 amino acids. The CDR3 is CSVVRLAGTYEQYF. The DNA for the CDR3 is TGCAGCGTTGTTCGACTAGCGGGCACCTACGAGCAGTACTTC.

This chain uses TRBV18 with TRBJ2-7, with unresolved D. CDR3 length: 13 amino acids. V lost 0 bases and J lost 3, with 6 bases in between. Germline V gene sequence: CDR1 KGHSH, CDR2 LQKENI. CDR3: CASSPPALYEQYF. The CDR3 DNA reads TGTGCCAGCTCACCACCCGCGCTCTACGAGCAGTACTTC.

The chain recombines TRBV7-2 with TRBJ2-2; D not certain. Between the trimmed V and J ends, which lost 3 bases and 0 bases, there was a span of 8 bases. CDR3 size: 15 residues. The germline V gene encodes CDR1 SGHTA and CDR2 FQGNSA. The CDR3 DNA sequence: TGTGCCAGCAGCTTGGTGGGCGCGAACACCGGGGAGCTGTTTTTT. Its translation is CASSLVGANTGELFF.

This chain connects TRBV7-2 to TRBJ2-1, with no clear D. The length of the CDR3 is 17 residues. Deletions cut 0 bases from V and 6 bases from J, with 18 bases between. Germline CDR1 reads SGHTA; CDR2 reads FQGNSA. The chain's CDR3 is CASSLAALQIWGNEQFF. The CDR3 DNA sequence: TGTGCCAGCAGCTTAGCCGCCCTGCAGATTTGGGGCAATGAGCAGTTCTTC.

The rearrangement uses TRBV25-1 and TRBJ1-2, with unresolved D. V was clipped by 3 bases and J by 1 base, with 6 bases between them. From germline, CDR1 is MGHDK and CDR2 SYGVNS. The CDR3 has 13 amino acids. The CDR3 DNA is TGTGCCAGCAGTGATCCGGTTAACTATGGCTACACCTTC. Residues: CASSDPVNYGYTF.

The chain links TRBV30 to TRBJ2-1, with D unclear. The CDR3 contains 13 residues. The V and J ends lost 0 bases and 9 bases respectively, with 12 bases between them. In germline, CDR1 is GTSNPN, CDR2 SVGIG (reference sequence). In nucleotides, the CDR3 is TGTGCCTGGAGTGTTGGGTTGCGTTTTGAGCAGTTCTTC. Translating gives CAWSVGLRFEQFF. The complete variable domain, with remaining parts taken from reference TRBV30 and TRBJ2-1, reads SQTIHQWPATLVQPVGSPLSLECTVEGTSNPNLYWYRQAAGRGLQLLFYSVGIGQISSEVPQNLSASRPQDRQFILSSKKLLLSDSGFYLCAWSVGLRFEQFFGPGTRLTVL.

This clone was seen only a few times. The rearrangement links TRBV5-1 to TRBJ1-2; 9 bases are shared with TRBD1. Unmatched junction bases numbered 11, after V lost 4 bases and J lost 10 bases. Germline V CDR1 and CDR2: SGHRS, YFSETQ. CDR3 length: 14 amino acids. CDR3 in DNA: TGCGCCAGCAGCCGGTTAGTGGACAGGGGTGACTACACCTTC. Residues: CASSRLVDRGDYTF.

The chain combines TRBV5-1 with TRBJ2-7; 7 nucleotides agree with TRBD2. V gave up 0 bases and J gave up 7 bases; unmatched junction bases: 13. The CDR3 has 16 residues. Germline CDR1 reads SGHRS; CDR2 reads YFSETQ. DNA of the CDR3: TGCGCCAGCAGCTTGGATGGGACTACGCCCGGGAGGGAGCAGTACTTC. This encodes CASSLDGTTPGREQYF.

This clone was seen just once. The genes are TRBV7-2 and TRBJ2-2; 7 nucleotides match TRBD1. Germline values: CDR1 SGHTA, CDR2 FQGNSA. V shed 5 bases, J shed 2 bases, and the junction held 5 bases outside the gene matches. CDR3 size: 15 residues. CDR3 in amino acids: CASSPGQANTGELFF. As DNA, the CDR3 is TGTGCCAGCAGCCCCGGACAGGCTAACACCGGGGAGCTGTTTTTT.

This chain uses TRBV18 with TRBJ1-2; D is undetermined. The germline V gene has CDR1 KGHSH and CDR2 LQKENI. Trimming cost V 2 bases and J 5 bases, with 9 bases left between them. This CDR3 is built from 13 residues. The CDR3 coding sequence is TGTGCCAGCTCACCAGGAGAGGAGTATGGCTACACCTTC. Encoded protein: CASSPGEEYGYTF. Based on the CDR3 plus reference TRBV18 and TRBJ1-2, the full variable domain is NAGVMQNPRHLVRRRGQEARLRCSPMKGHSHVYWYRQLPEEGLKFMVYLQKENIIDESGMPKERFSAEFPKEGPSILRIQQVVRGDSAAYFCASSPGEEYGYTFGSGTRLTVV.

CDR3 in DNA: TGTGCCAGCAGCTTATATCGAAACAGGGGATACTATGGCTACACCTTC. Translating it yields CASSLYRNRGYYGYTF. The chain links TRBV13 to TRBJ1-2; TRBD1 matches 7 bases. Germline V gene lookup returns CDR1 PRHDT and CDR2 FYEKMQ (reference sequence). This CDR3 comprises 16 residues. The V gene end was trimmed by 2 bases and the J gene end by 3 bases; junction bases not matched to a gene: 9.

The CDR3 protein is CSVEWTRAETQYF. CDR3 DNA sequence: TGCAGCGTTGAGTGGACGAGAGCGGAGACCCAGTACTTC. This rearrangement joins TRBV29-1 to TRBJ2-5, with no clear D. CDR3 length: 13 residues. The germline CDR1 and CDR2 sequences are SQVTM and ANQGSEA. V was clipped by 3 bases and J by 5 bases, with 13 bases between them. The entire variable domain, with the rest obtained from reference TRBV29-1 and TRBJ2-5, is as follows: SAVISQKPSRDICQRGTSLTIQCQVDSQVTMMFWYRQQPGQSLTLIATANQGSEATYESGFVIDKFPISRPNLTFSTLTVSNMSPEDSSIYLCSVEWTRAETQYFGPGTRLLVL.

Judged by abundance, this clone is medium-sized. J is TRBJ2-7 and V is TRBV30; 8 positions match TRBD1. CDR1 is GTSNPN and CDR2 is SVGIG in the germline V gene (reference sequence). Trimming removed 5 bases from V and 0 bases from J; junction bases left unmatched: 3. This CDR3 is built from 13 residues. For the CDR3, the DNA is TGTGCCTGGTCGGGACAGGACTCCTACGAGCAGTACTTC. Its translation: CAWSGQDSYEQYF.

The V call is TRBV30, the J call TRBJ2-7; 10 bases line up with TRBD2. The CDR3 runs to 13 residues. V lost 4 bases to trimming and J lost 7 bases; unmatched junction nucleotides: 7. Germline loops: CDR1 GTSNPN, CDR2 SVGIG (reference sequence). In nucleotides, the CDR3 is TGTGCCTGGACTAGCGGGAGATTCGGAGAGCAGTACTTC. Its protein product is CAWTSGRFGEQYF.

The V gene is TRBV5-1, the J gene TRBJ2-5, with 15 bases fitting TRBD2. CDR3 length: 19 amino acids. Germline assignment: CDR1 SGHRS and CDR2 YFSETQ. The V segment lost 4 bases and the J segment 5 bases; nucleotides outside the gene matches: 15. CDR3 in amino acids: CASSASGLAGGTFGETQYF. The DNA of the CDR3 is TGCGCCAGCAGCGCATCCGGACTAGCGGGAGGGACGTTCGGGGAGACCCAGTACTTC.

A few counts support this clone. This rearrangement joins TRBV30 to TRBJ1-5, with 7 nucleotides matching TRBD1. Germline lookup yields CDR1 GTSNPN and CDR2 SVGIG (reference sequence). The CDR3 sequence is 13 residues long. The ends lost 5 bases at V and 2 bases at J; junction bases unmatched: 3. The CDR3 here is CAWDRERNQPQHF. For the CDR3, the DNA is TGTGCCTGGGACAGGGAACGCAATCAGCCCCAGCATTTT.

A few counts support this clone. This rearrangement joins TRBV7-9 to TRBJ2-3; 8 nucleotides match TRBD2. CDR3 length equals 15 residues. Per germline, CDR1 SEHNR and CDR2 FQNEAQ (reference sequence). Trimming at V came to 4 bases and at J to 5 bases, leaving 8 bases not matched to a gene. The DNA for the CDR3 is TGTGCCAGCAGCTCCACTAGCGGTTGGGGAGATACGCAGTATTTT. It is translated as CASSSTSGWGDTQYF.